Listed below are T cell receptor beta chains from one sample, sequenced in a study of CD8 T cells in Susac syndrome. TCRdb itself ran the immunoSEQ multiplex PCR reads through MiXCR, one entry per CDR3 protein. The data show under 200,000 distinct CDR3 sequences, with 95% seen just once and around 0.15% held by the top ten. Material: CD8+ T cells from PBMCs. The receptors shown here come from a human donor with Susac syndrome. CDR3s include the opening cysteine and the closing phenylalanine or tryptophan. D genes are given only for firm matches.

V	J	D	CDR3	DNA
TRBV7-9	TRBJ2-7	.	CASSLAQNYEQYF	TGTGCCAGCAGCTTAGCACAGAACTACGAGCAGTACTTC
TRBV7-9	TRBJ1-2	.	CASAREGSYGYTF	TGTGCCAGCGCCCGGGAGGGCAGCTATGGCTACACCTTC
TRBV4-1	TRBJ1-5	.	CASSQDSSGPNQPQHF	TGCGCCAGCAGCCAAGATTCATCAGGGCCCAATCAGCCCCAGCATTTT
TRBV12-3/TRBV12-4	TRBJ2-7	.	CASSRAGASSYEQYF	TGTGCCAGCAGCCGAGCGGGCGCTAGCTCCTACGAGCAGTACTTC
TRBV3-1	TRBJ1-6	.	CASSRTNYNSPLHF	TGTGCCAGCAGCCGGACAAACTATAATTCACCCCTCCACTTT
TRBV6-2/TRBV6-3	TRBJ2-1	.	CASTHVSQYNEQFF	TGTGCCAGCACCCATGTATCCCAGTACAATGAGCAGTTCTTC
TRBV24-1	TRBJ1-1	.	CATSVVDRLTWTEAFF	TGTGCCACCAGTGTCGTCGACAGGCTGACTTGGACTGAAGCTTTCTTT
TRBV20-1	TRBJ1-1	.	CSASSLGRDTEAFF	TGCAGTGCTAGTAGCCTGGGGCGGGACACTGAAGCTTTCTTT
TRBV14	TRBJ1-2	.	CASSPGQGFYGYTF	TGTGCCAGCAGCCCCGGGCAGGGGTTCTATGGCTACACCTTC
TRBV15	TRBJ2-7	TRBD1	CATSRTTGDYEQYF	TGTGCCACCAGCAGAACAACAGGGGACTACGAGCAGTACTTC
TRBV7-9	TRBJ2-5	.	CASSLEPLRTETQYF	TGTGCCAGCAGCTTAGAGCCGCTACGAACGGAGACCCAGTACTTC
TRBV9	TRBJ2-1	.	CASSVTTNEQFF	TGTGCCAGCAGCGTGACTACTAATGAGCAGTTCTTC